The T cell receptor beta chain described here comes from a study of spatial heterogeneity in lung cancer. Germline-derived CDR1 and CDR2 are SGHTA and FQGNSA. Trimming removed 2 bases from V and 8 bases from J; junction bases left unmatched: 11. This CDR3 spans 18 amino acids. TCRdb independently ran MiXCR on the 5' RACE reads; one entry per CDR3 protein. This sample yields 10,000 to 15,000 distinct CDR3 sequences, of which 3.5% to 4% are seen a single time; 45% belongs to the top ten. In this sample, this clonotype turned up a few times. Time point given: sample taken at primary tumor resection. Donation came from 70 or so patients with untreated early-stage non-small cell lung cancer.

Sequences were derived from PBMCs, sampled at surgery. The rearrangement uses TRBV7-2 and TRBJ2-1; 14 bases align to TRBD2. This sequence originates from a male donor with early-stage non-small cell lung cancer. Here the CDR3 reads CASSLNRGLAGDKDEQFF. The CDR3 nucleotides read TGTGCCAGCAGCTTAAATAGGGGACTAGCGGGAGATAAAGATGAGCAGTTCTTC.